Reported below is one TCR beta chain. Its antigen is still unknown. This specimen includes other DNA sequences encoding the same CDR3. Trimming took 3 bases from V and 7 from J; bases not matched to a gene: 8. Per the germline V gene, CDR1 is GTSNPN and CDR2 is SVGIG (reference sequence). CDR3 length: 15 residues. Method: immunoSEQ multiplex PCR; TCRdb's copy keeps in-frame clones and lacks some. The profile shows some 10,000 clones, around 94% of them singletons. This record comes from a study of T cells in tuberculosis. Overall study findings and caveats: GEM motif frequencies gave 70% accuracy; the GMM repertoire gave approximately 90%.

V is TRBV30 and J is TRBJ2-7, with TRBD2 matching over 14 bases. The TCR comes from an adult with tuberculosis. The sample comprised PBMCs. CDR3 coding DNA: TGTGCCTGGAGGGGGACTAGCGGGGGTCTCTGGGAGCAGTACTTC. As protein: CAWRGTSGGLWEQYF.